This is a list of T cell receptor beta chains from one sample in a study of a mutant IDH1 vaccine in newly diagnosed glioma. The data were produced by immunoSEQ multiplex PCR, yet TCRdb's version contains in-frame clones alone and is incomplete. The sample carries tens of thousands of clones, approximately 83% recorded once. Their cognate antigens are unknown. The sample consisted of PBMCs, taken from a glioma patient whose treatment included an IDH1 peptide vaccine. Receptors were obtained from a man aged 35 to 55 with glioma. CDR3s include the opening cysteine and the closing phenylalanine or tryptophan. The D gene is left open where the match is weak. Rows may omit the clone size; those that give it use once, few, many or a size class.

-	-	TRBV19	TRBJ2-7	CASSPDIHSYEQYF	TGTGCCAGTAGTCCAGACATTCACTCCTACGAGCAGTACTTC
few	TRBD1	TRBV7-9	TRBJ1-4	CASSSDRGGEKLFF	TGTGCCAGCAGCTCCGACAGGGGGGGTGAAAAACTGTTTTTT
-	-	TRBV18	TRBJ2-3	CASSPQGELTDTQYF	TGTGCCAGCTCACCCCAGGGAGAGCTTACAGATACGCAGTATTTT
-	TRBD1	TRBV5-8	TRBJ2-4	CASSFLTRGPKNIQYF	TGTGCCAGCAGCTTTTTGACCAGGGGGCCCAAAAACATTCAGTACTTC
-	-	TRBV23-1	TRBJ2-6	CASSRDPPFSGANVLTF	TGCGCCAGCAGCCGAGACCCACCTTTCTCTGGGGCCAACGTCCTGACTTTC
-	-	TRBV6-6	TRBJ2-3	CASSYEREYF	TGTGCCAGCAGTTACGAGCGGGAGTATTTT
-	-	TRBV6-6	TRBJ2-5	CASSSHTTQETQYF	TGTGCCAGCAGTTCCCACACGACCCAAGAGACCCAGTACTTC
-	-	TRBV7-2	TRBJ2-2	CASSPGTGTGELFF	TGTGCCAGCAGCCCGGGGACTGGCACCGGGGAGCTGTTTTTT
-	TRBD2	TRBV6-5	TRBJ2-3	CRYLETSGSTDTQYF	TGTCGCTACCTCGAGACTAGCGGGAGTACAGATACGCAGTATTTT
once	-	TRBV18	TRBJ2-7	CASSAAGTPEGEQYF	TGTGCCAGCTCAGCAGCCGGGACCCCCGAAGGCGAGCAGTACTTC
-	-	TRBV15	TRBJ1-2	CATSRDGYNYGYTF	TGTGCCACCAGCAGAGATGGCTATAACTATGGCTACACCTTC
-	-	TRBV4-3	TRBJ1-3	CASSSTGSGNTIYF	TGCGCCAGCAGCTCGACGGGCTCTGGAAACACCATATATTTT
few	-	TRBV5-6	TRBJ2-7	CASSPPGWIYSYEQYF	TGTGCCAGCAGCCCCCCCGGGTGGATTTACTCCTACGAGCAGTACTTC
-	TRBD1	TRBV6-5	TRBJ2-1	CASSYGTANNEQFF	TGTGCCAGCAGTTACGGGACAGCAAACAATGAGCAGTTCTTC
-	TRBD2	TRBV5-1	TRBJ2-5	CASTPGGSETQYF	TGCGCCAGCACTCCCGGGGGGAGTGAGACCCAGTACTTC
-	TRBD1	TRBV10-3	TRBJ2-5	CAIGDREETQYF	TGTGCCATCGGAGACAGGGAGGAGACCCAGTACTTC
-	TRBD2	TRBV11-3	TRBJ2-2	CASSRGGSGSVSGELFF	TGTGCCAGCAGCCGAGGCGGGAGCGGGAGTGTCTCCGGGGAGCTGTTTTTT
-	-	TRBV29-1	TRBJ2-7	CSVPTDSAKQYF	TGCAGCGTTCCAACAGATTCGGCCAAGCAGTACTTC
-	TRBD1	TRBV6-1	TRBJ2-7	CASSEAPPGQLPYEQYF	TGTGCCAGCAGTGAAGCGCCCCCGGGACAGCTGCCCTACGAGCAGTACTTC
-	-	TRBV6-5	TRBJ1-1	CASTRQSYTEAFF	TGTGCCAGCACAAGACAGTCTTACACTGAAGCTTTCTTT
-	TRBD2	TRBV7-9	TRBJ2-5	CASTGDYQGWETQYF	TGTGCCAGCACCGGGGACTACCAAGGATGGGAGACCCAGTACTTC
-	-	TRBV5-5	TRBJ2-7	CASSLIPGTIRREQYF	TGTGCCAGCAGCTTGATCCCTGGAACGATCCGCCGGGAGCAGTACTTC
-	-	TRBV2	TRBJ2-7	CASSEAPGAAYEQYF	TGTGCCAGCAGTGAAGCGCCCGGCGCCGCCTACGAGCAGTACTTC
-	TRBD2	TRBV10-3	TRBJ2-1	CARSGIDEQFF	TGTGCCCGTAGCGGGATAGATGAGCAGTTCTTC
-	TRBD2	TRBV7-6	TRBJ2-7	CASSRAGGGDEQYF	TGTGCCAGCAGCCGCGCGGGAGGAGGGGACGAGCAGTACTTC
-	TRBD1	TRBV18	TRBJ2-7	CASSPDRGPYEQYF	TGTGCCAGCTCACCGGACAGGGGACCGTACGAGCAGTACTTC
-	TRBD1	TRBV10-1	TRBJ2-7	CASSDSGTGTHPPYEQYF	TGCGCCAGCAGTGATTCTGGGACAGGGACGCACCCTCCCTACGAGCAGTACTTC
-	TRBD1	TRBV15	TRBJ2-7	CATSRDRGLYEQYF	TGTGCCACCAGCAGGGACAGGGGGCTCTACGAGCAGTACTTC
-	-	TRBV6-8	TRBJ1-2	CASSRPEGHYTF	TGTGCCAGCAGTAGACCTGAGGGGCACTACACCTTC
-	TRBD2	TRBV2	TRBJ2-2	CASSEFLAGTITGELFF	TGTGCCAGCAGTGAATTCCTAGCGGGAACGATCACCGGGGAGCTGTTTTTT
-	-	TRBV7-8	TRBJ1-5	CASSLVSGWNQPQHF	TGTGCCAGCAGCTTAGTCTCAGGGTGGAATCAGCCCCAGCATTTT
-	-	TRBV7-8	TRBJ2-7	CASSFARDGEQYF	TGTGCCAGCAGCTTTGCCAGGGACGGCGAGCAGTACTTC
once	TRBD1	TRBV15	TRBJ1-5	CATSLDRGLNQPQHF	TGTGCCACCAGCTTAGACAGGGGGCTCAATCAGCCCCAGCATTTT
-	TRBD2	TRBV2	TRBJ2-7	CAISLSGRDEQYF	TGTGCCATTTCACTAAGCGGGAGGGACGAGCAGTACTTC
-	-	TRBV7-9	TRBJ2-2	CASSLSGELFF	TGTGCCAGCAGCCTGTCCGGGGAGCTGTTTTTT
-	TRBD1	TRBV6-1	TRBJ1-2	CASRGTGGGYTF	TGTGCCAGCAGGGGGACAGGGGGTGGCTACACCTTC
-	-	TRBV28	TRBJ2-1	CASRSTNEQFF	TGTGCCAGCAGAAGCACGAATGAGCAGTTCTTC
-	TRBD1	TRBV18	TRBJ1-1	CASSPIEGQGMVYAFF	TGTGCCAGCTCACCAATTGAGGGACAGGGGATGGTGTACGCTTTCTTT
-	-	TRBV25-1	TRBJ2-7	CASSGVGSAYEQYF	TGTGCCAGCAGTGGGGTAGGTTCTGCCTACGAGCAGTACTTC
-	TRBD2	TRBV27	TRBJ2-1	CASALRLATYNEQFF	TGTGCCAGCGCACTAAGACTAGCTACATACAATGAGCAGTTCTTC
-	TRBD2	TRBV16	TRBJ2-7	CASSLSTSSEQYF	TGTGCCAGCAGCCTCTCGACTAGCTCCGAGCAGTACTTC
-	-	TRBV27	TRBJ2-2	CASSVHGTGELFF	TGTGCCAGCAGTGTACATGGGACCGGGGAGCTGTTTTTT
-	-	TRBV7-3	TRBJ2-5	CASSLNGGLSQETQYF	TGTGCCAGCAGCTTAAACGGCGGACTGTCCCAAGAGACCCAGTACTTC
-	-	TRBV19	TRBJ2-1	CASSMVAGRYQFF	TGTGCCAGTAGTATGGTGGCGGGTAGATACCAGTTCTTC
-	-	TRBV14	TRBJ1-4	CASSQAGLTNEKLFF	TGTGCCAGCAGCCAAGCAGGGCTAACTAATGAAAAACTGTTTTTT
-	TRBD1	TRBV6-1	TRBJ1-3	CASREDRGHGNTIYF	TGTGCCAGCAGGGAAGATAGGGGGCATGGAAACACCATATATTTT
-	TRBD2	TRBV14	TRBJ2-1	CASSLLAGADNEQFF	TGTGCCAGCAGCCTGCTAGCGGGAGCAGACAATGAGCAGTTCTTC
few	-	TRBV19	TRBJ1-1	CASRTPGPRDEAFF	TGTGCCAGTAGGACTCCGGGGCCCCGCGATGAAGCTTTCTTT
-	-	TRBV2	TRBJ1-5	CASSEAWRQPQHF	TGTGCCAGCAGTGAAGCTTGGCGGCAGCCCCAGCATTTT
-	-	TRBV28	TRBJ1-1	CAAIVPNTEAFF	TGTGCCGCGATCGTCCCGAACACTGAAGCTTTCTTT